The present T cell receptor beta chain was sequenced within a study of blood T cell repertoires in COVID-19. About the research overall: Spain, Italy and the United States supplied samples that represented acute and convalescent COVID-19.

Data came from immunoSEQ multiplex PCR; TCRdb stores just in-frame clones and leaves some out. The table lists approximately 180,000 clones, approximately 85% of them singletons, with about 9.4% in the top ten. This CDR3 has 18 residues. Trimming stripped 0 bases from V and 3 bases from J, with 21 bases between. Germline CDR1 and CDR2: SGHRS and YFSETQ. The receptor's source is a woman of 80 years or more with acute or convalescent COVID-19. The V gene is TRBV5-1, the J gene TRBJ1-1, with D possibly being TRBD1 (6 bases). Sequenced sample: peripheral blood. CDR3 amino acids: CASSLVRGATISDTEAFF. The CDR3 nucleotides are TGCGCCAGCAGCTTGGTTCGGGGGGCGACGATATCGGACACTGAAGCTTTCTTT.